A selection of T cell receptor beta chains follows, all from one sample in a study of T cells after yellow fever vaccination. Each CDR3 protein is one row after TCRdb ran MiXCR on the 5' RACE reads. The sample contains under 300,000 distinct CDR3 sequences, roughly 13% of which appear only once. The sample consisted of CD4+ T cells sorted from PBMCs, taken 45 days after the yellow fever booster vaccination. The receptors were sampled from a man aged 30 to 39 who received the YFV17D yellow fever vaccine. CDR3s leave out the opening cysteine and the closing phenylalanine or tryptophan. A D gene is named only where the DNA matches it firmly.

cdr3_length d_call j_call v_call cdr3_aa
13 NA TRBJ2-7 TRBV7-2 ASSSPGNGRHEQY
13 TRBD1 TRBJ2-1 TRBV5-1 ASSPGQGVLHEQF
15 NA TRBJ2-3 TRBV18 ASSPISGNGVKDTQY
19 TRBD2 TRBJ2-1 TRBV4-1 ASSQDPPGLAGGRTYNEQF
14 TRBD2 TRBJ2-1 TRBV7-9 ASRPRVAGPYNEQF
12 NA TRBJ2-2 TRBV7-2 ASSLWVNTGELF
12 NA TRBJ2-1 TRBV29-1 SVGWGPILNQQF
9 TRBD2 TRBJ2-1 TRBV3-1 ASSQGGRQF
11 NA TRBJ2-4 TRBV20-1 SARGTGKNIQY
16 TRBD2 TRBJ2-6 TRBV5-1 ASSFAGGLTPGANVLT
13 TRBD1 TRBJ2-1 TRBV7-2 ASSLAGTGVNEQF
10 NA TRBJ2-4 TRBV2 ASSTAPNIQY
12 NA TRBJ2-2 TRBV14 ASSPSELAGELF
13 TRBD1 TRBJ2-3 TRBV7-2 ASSIQGQGVDTQY
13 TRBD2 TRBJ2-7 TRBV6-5 ASSSLAGGGHEQY
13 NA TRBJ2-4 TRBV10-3 AISDLWGRENIQY
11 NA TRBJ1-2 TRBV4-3 ASSQAPTDGYT
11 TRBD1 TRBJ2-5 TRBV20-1 SAPLGGGETQY
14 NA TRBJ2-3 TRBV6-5 ASSYSIGQGTDTQY
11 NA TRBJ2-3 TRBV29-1 SVPGTYTDTQY
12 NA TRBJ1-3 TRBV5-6 ASSFRGPGNTIY
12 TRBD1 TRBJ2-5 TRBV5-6 ASSLTGAGETQY
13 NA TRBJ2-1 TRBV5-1 ASSLNMEGAGEQF
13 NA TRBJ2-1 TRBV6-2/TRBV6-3 ASSYRQGIRNEQF
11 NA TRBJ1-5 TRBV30 AWSVAQNQPQH